This T cell receptor beta chain was identified during a study of blood T cell repertoires in COVID-19. Germline loops: CDR1 MNHEY, CDR2 SMNVEV (reference sequence). Between the trimmed V and J ends, which lost 3 bases and 2 bases, there was a span of 7 bases. The CDR3 runs 13 residues. Some clones are missing from TCRdb's copy, which holds only in-frame ones; the method was immunoSEQ multiplex PCR. The table shows fewer than 350,000 clones, with roughly 90% occurring only once. The chain joins TRBV27 to TRBJ2-5; no definite D call. The receptor comes from a man in his sixties who had recovered from COVID-19. Input material: PBMCs or T cells enriched from blood (not recorded which). As DNA, the CDR3 is TGTGCCAGCAGTTTTCGGAGACAAGAGACCCAGTACTTC. It translates to CASSFRRQETQYF.